A single sample gave rise to the 10 T cell receptor beta chains below, sequenced in a study of blood T cell repertoires in COVID-19. Measured with immunoSEQ multiplex PCR; TCRdb has only the in-frame clones, and not every one. The data show some 300,000 clones, approximately 89% seen once. The specimen sequenced was PBMCs or T cells enriched from blood (not recorded which). The receptors derive from a woman in her thirties who had recovered from COVID-19.

This sequence joins TRBV5-1 and TRBJ2-1; 9 bases line up with TRBD2. V was clipped by 4 bases and J by 7 bases; unmatched bases: 21. CDR1 is SGHRS, CDR2 YFSETQ, per germline. The CDR3 contains 19 residues. The CDR3 coding sequence is TGCGCCAGCAGCGCCGGCCCCGGCGGGAGGGCCGCATCGGGAAATGAGCAGTTCTTC. It codes for CASSAGPGGRAASGNEQFF.

Here the CDR3 DNA reads TGTGCCAGCAGCGCCGGGGACTTCAGTAGTGAGCAGTTCTTC. Residues: CASSAGDFSSEQFF. V and J are TRBV9 and TRBJ2-1, with D possibly being TRBD2 (6 bases). This CDR3 comprises 14 residues. Germline V lookup: CDR1 SGDLS, CDR2 YYNGEE. V was trimmed by 3 bases and J by 9 bases, leaving 16 bases between them.

The chain uses TRBV2 and TRBJ1-2, with D possibly matching TRBD1 (6 bases). Trimming removed 5 bases at V and 8 bases at J, with 15 bases between. The germline V gene encodes CDR1 SNHLY and CDR2 FYNNEI. The CDR3 totals 13 residues. The CDR3 nucleotides read TGTGCCAGCAGTTTTACAGGGAAGGAAGGCTACACCTTC. Translating gives CASSFTGKEGYTF.

This clone was seen a single time. This chain uses TRBV27 with TRBJ2-1, with 7 bases fitting TRBD2. This CDR3 is 13 amino acids long. Germline V gene sequence: CDR1 MNHEY, CDR2 SMNVEV (reference sequence). The V segment lost 1 base and the J segment 10 bases; nucleotides outside the gene matches: 4. This CDR3 reads CASSLLWREEQFF. The DNA of the CDR3 is TGTGCCAGCAGTTTATTGTGGCGGGAGGAGCAGTTCTTC.

This chain connects TRBV25-1 to TRBJ1-6, with 7 bases matching TRBD1. The germline V gene encodes CDR1 MGHDK and CDR2 SYGVNS. V dropped 2 bases and J dropped 8; count of bases not matched to a gene: 3. The CDR3 totals 14 residues. The CDR3 is CASSEQGEYSPLHF. In DNA, the CDR3 is TGTGCCAGCAGTGAACAGGGGGAGTATTCACCCCTCCACTTT.

The rearrangement joins TRBV5-1 to TRBJ1-5; D unclear. This CDR3 has 14 amino acids. The germline V gene encodes CDR1 SGHRS and CDR2 YFSETQ. V lost 0 bases, J lost 4 bases, and 8 bases lay in between. The CDR3 sequence is CASSLGAGNQPQHF. The DNA of the CDR3 is TGCGCCAGCAGCTTGGGGGCTGGTAATCAGCCCCAGCATTTT.

This chain uses TRBV7-3 with TRBJ2-2; 8 bases match TRBD2. Germline CDR1 reads SGHTA; CDR2 reads FQGTGA. Trimming removed 1 base from V and 5 bases from J; junction bases left unmatched: 6. The CDR3 sequence is 16 residues long. CDR3 in DNA: TGTGCCAGCAGCTTAATTACTAGCGGAGCAACCGGGGAGCTGTTTTTT. Translated: CASSLITSGATGELFF.

This clone turned up a few times. The rearrangement links TRBV4-1 to TRBJ2-1, with 8 positions matching TRBD1. With 4 bases clipped from V and 5 bases from J, the junction kept 13 bases outside the gene matches. The CDR3 is 17 residues long. The germline V gene has CDR1 MGHRA and CDR2 YSYEKL. In DNA form, the CDR3 reads TGCGCCAGCAGCCCCCAATTGGACAGGGTGTTCGACAATGAGCAGTTCTTC. It specifies CASSPQLDRVFDNEQFF.

The CDR3 protein is CASGASYNEQFF. In DNA, the CDR3 is TGTGCCAGCGGAGCCTCCTACAATGAGCAGTTCTTC. This chain joins TRBV6-6 and TRBJ2-1; D unresolved. CDR1 is MNHNY and CDR2 is SVGAGI in the germline V gene (reference sequence). The V end was cut by 8 bases, the J end by 0 bases, with 5 bases between. The CDR3 covers 12 residues.

This clone was recorded only once. As DNA, the CDR3 is TGCGCCAGCAGCCCGAGGGAGGGGTCCGGGGAGCTGTTTTTT. Translating gives CASSPREGSGELFF. The J gene is TRBJ2-2, the V gene TRBV5-1, with 7 bases matching TRBD2. Germline assignment: CDR1 SGHRS and CDR2 YFSETQ. The CDR3 spans 14 residues. V dropped 4 bases and J dropped 6; count of bases not matched to a gene: 6.